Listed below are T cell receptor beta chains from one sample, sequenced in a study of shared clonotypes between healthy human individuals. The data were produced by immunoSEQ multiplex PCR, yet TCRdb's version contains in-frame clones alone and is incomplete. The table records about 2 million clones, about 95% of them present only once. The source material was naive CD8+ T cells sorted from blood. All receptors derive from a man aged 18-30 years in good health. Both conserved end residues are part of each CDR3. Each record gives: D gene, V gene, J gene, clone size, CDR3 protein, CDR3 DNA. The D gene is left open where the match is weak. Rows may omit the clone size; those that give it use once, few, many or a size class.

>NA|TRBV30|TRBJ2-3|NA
CAWAVEDTDTQYF
TGTGCCTGGGCTGTCGAGGACACAGATACGCAGTATTTT
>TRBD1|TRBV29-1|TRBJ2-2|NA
CSVGEGQGFAGELFF
TGCAGCGTTGGCGAAGGACAGGGCTTTGCCGGGGAGCTGTTTTTT
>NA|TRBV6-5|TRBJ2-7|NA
CASSPVWGVGIEQYF
TGTGCCAGCAGCCCCGTCTGGGGGGTTGGTATCGAGCAGTACTTC
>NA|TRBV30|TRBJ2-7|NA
CAWGPPVGAYEQYF
TGTGCCTGGGGACCCCCGGTAGGAGCCTACGAGCAGTACTTC
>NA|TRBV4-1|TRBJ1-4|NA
CASSQRSPGPNEKLFF
TGCGCCAGCAGCCAACGGTCTCCGGGGCCTAATGAAAAACTGTTTTTT
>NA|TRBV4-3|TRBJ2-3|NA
CASSQDLIAEAPDTQYF
TGCGCCAGCAGCCAAGATCTTATAGCGGAGGCGCCAGATACGCAGTATTTT
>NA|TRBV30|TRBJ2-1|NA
CAWSVLDEQFF
TGTGCCTGGAGTGTCCTGGATGAGCAGTTCTTC
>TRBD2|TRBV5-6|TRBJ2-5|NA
CASSPGPLAGTLFQETQYF
TGTGCCAGCAGCCCTGGTCCCCTAGCGGGGACCTTATTCCAAGAGACCCAGTACTTC
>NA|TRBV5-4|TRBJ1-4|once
CASSLQRNEKLFF
TGTGCCAGCAGCTTGCAGCGGAATGAAAAACTGTTTTTT
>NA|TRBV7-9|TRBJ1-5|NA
CASSLGESLGVGQPQHF
TGTGCCAGCAGCCTGGGGGAGTCCTTAGGGGTGGGTCAGCCCCAGCATTTT
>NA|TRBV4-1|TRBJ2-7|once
CASSHGTAASPYEQYF
TGCGCCAGCAGCCACGGTACTGCAGCTTCCCCCTACGAGCAGTACTTC
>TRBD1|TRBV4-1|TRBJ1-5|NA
CASSQDRGNQPQHF
TGCGCCAGCAGCCAGGACAGGGGAAATCAGCCCCAGCATTTT
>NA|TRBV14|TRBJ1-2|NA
CASSQESGTWGYGYTF
TGTGCCAGCAGCCAAGAATCGGGGACGTGGGGCTATGGCTACACCTTC
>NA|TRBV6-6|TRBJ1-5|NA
CASTSGPINQPQHF
TGTGCCAGCACCTCAGGACCGATCAATCAGCCCCAGCATTTT
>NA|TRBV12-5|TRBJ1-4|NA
CASGFGIQGGGAYEKLFF
TGTGCTAGTGGTTTTGGTATACAGGGAGGTGGCGCTTATGAAAAACTGTTTTTT
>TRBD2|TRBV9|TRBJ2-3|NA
CASSSPSGLAGGPDTQYF
TGTGCCAGCAGCTCCCCGTCAGGACTAGCGGGAGGGCCAGATACGCAGTATTTT
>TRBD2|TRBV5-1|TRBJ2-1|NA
CASSPLAGLNEQFF
TGCGCCAGCAGCCCACTAGCGGGTCTAAATGAGCAGTTCTTC
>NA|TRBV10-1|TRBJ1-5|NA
CASSPGPVGNQPQHF
TGCGCCAGCAGCCCTGGTCCCGTGGGCAATCAGCCCCAGCATTTT
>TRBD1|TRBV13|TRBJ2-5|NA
CASSSTGELQETQYF
TGTGCCAGCAGCTCAACAGGGGAACTCCAAGAGACCCAGTACTTC
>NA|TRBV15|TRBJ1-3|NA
CATRARAGNTIYF
TGTGCCACCAGGGCCAGGGCTGGAAACACCATATATTTT
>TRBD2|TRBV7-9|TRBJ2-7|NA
CASSLLSGVEPYEQYF
TGTGCCAGCAGCTTACTGAGCGGGGTGGAGCCCTACGAGCAGTACTTC
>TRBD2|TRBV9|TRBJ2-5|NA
CASSAGLAGPQETQYF
TGTGCCAGCAGCGCCGGACTAGCGGGGCCTCAAGAGACCCAGTACTTC
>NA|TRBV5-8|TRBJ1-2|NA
CASSLDEGGYGYTF
TGTGCCAGCAGCTTGGACGAGGGGGGCTATGGCTACACCTTC
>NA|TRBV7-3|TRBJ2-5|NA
CASAQPGSETQYF
TGTGCCAGCGCCCAACCGGGATCGGAGACCCAGTACTTC
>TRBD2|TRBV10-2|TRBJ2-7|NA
CASSESLAGGSTYEQYF
TGCGCCAGCAGTGAGAGTCTAGCGGGAGGTTCCACCTACGAGCAGTACTTC
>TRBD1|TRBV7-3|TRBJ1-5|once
CASSLRPRDRVNQPQHF
TGTGCCAGCAGCTTACGTCCACGGGACAGGGTCAATCAGCCCCAGCATTTT
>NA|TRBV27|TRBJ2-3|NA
CASSLSGDTDTQYF
TGTGCCAGCAGTTTATCAGGGGACACAGATACGCAGTATTTT